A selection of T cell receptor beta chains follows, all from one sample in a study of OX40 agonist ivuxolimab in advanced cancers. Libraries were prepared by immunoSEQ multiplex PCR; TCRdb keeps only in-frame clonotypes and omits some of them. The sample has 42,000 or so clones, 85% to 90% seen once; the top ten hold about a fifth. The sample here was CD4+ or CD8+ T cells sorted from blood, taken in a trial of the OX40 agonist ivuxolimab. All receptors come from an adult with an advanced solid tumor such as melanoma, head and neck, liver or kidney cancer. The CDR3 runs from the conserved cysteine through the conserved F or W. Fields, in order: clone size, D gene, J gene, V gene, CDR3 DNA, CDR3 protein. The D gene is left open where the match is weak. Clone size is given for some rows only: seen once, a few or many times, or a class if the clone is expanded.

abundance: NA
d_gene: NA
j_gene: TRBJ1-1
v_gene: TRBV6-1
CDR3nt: TGTGCCAGCAGTCCCGGGCGCCTTGAAGCTTTCTTT
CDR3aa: CASSPGRLEAFF

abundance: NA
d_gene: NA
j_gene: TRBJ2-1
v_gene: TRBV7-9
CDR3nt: TGTGCCAGCAGCTTCCCTCGGGGCGTGACGTACAATGAGCAGTTCTTC
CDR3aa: CASSFPRGVTYNEQFF

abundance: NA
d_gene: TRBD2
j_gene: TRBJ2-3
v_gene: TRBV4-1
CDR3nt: TGCGCCAGCAGCCTGTGGAACCACACTAGCGGGGGGGCAGATACGCAGTATTTT
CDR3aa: CASSLWNHTSGGADTQYF

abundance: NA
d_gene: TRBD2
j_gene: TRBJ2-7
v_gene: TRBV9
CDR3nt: TGTGCCAGCAGCGCGGGGGGCTCCTACGAGCAGTACTTC
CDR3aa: CASSAGGSYEQYF

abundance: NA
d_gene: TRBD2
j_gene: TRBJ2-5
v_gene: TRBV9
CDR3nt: TGTGCCAGCAGCGTAGGAGGTGGGAGGGAAGAGACCCAGTACTTC
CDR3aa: CASSVGGGREETQYF

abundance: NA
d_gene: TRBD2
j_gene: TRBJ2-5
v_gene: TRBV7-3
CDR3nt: TGTGCCAGCAGCTCCGGGACTAGTAAATTGGAGACCCAGTACTTC
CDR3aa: CASSSGTSKLETQYF

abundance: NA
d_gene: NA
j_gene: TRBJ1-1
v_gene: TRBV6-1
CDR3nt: TGTGCCAGCAAACAGGGAGCCACTGAAGCTTTCTTT
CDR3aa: CASKQGATEAFF

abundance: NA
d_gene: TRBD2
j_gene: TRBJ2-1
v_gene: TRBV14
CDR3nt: TGTGCCAGCAGCCAAGACGCGGGGGTGCAGTTCTTC
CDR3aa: CASSQDAGVQFF

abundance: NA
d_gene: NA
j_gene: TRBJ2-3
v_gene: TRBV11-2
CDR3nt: TGTGCCAGCAGCTTAGGCGGCACCTACACAGATACGCAGTATTTT
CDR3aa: CASSLGGTYTDTQYF

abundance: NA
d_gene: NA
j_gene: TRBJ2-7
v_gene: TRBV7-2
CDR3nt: TGTGCCAGCAGCTTTCTACCTGGGACTCGACGGGGTTACGAGCAGTACTTC
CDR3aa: CASSFLPGTRRGYEQYF

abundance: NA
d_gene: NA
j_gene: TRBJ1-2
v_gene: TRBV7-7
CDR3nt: TGTGCCAGCAGCGGGAGCAGCCCTTCACTCTATGGCTACACCTTC
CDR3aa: CASSGSSPSLYGYTF

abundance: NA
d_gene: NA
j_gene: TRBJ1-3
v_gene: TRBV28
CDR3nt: TGTGCCGGATCCACAGGGAGAGGAAACACCATATATTTT
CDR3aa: CAGSTGRGNTIYF

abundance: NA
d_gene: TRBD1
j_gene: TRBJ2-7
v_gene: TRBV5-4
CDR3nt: TGTGCCAGAAGCTTGGCCACAGGGGGCTCCTACGAGCAGTACTTC
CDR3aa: CARSLATGGSYEQYF

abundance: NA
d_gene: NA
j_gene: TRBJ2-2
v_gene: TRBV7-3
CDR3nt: TGTGCCAGCAGCCTGAACCTAGACCCCGGGGAGCTGTTTTTT
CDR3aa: CASSLNLDPGELFF

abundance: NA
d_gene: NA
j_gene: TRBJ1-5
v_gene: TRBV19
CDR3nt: TGTGCCAGTAGTAGGATCGGCAATCAGCCCCAGCATTTT
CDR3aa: CASSRIGNQPQHF

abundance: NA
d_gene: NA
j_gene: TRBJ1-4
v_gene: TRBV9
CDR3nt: TGTGCCAGCAGCTCTTCGGCAGGCCGAACAGCAACTAATGAAAAACTGTTTTTT
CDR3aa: CASSSSAGRTATNEKLFF

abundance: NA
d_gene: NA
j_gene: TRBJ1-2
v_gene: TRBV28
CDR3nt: TGTGCCAGCAGTTCCTTCGCGGGTAGCTATGGCTACACCTTC
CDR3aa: CASSSFAGSYGYTF

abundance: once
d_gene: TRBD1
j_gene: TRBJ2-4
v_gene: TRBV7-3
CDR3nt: TGTGCCAGCAGCGCGACAGGGGCGGAGAACATTCAGTACTTC
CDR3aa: CASSATGAENIQYF

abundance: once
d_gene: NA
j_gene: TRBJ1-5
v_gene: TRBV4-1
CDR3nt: TGTGCCAGCAGCCAAGAACAGGGATACGGCAATCAGCCCCAGCATTTT
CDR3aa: CASSQEQGYGNQPQHF

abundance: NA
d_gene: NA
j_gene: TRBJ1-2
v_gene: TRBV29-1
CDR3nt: TGCAGCGTGAACAGGGACTATGGCTACACCTTC
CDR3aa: CSVNRDYGYTF

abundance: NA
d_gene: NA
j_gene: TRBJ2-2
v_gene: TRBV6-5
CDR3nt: TGTGCCAGCAGTTACGGGGATAACACCGGGGAGCTGTTTTTT
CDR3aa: CASSYGDNTGELFF

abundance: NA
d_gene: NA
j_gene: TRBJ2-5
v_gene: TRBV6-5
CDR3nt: TGTGCCAGCAGTTCAGAGCGGCGCCAAGAGACCCAGTACTTC
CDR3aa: CASSSERRQETQYF

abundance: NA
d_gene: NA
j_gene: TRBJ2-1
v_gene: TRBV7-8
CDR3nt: TGTGCCAGCAGCTTAGATGGGACCCCCTACAATGAGCAGTTCTTC
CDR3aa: CASSLDGTPYNEQFF

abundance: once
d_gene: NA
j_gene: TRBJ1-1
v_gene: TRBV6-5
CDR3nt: TGTGCCAGCAGTTACTCTGGAACCAACACTGAAGCTTTCTTT
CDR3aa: CASSYSGTNTEAFF

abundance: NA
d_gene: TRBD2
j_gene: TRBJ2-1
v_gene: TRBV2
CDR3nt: TGTGCCAACCCCCGGGGGGGGCCGAATGAGCAGTTCTTC
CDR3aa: CANPRGGPNEQFF